This T cell receptor (beta chain) appears in the sequencing data of a study of blood T cell repertoires in COVID-19. Study-level information: The samples span acute and convalescent COVID-19 from the United States, Italy and Spain. T cells, B-cell-depleted T cells, or PBMCs supplied cDNA or gDNA.

Original methodology: Quantification of nucleated cells was approximated via reference gene primer amplification. Profiling relied on immunoSEQ multiplex PCR, and the TCRdb table lists in-frame clones only, not all of them. The V and J calls and clone size are taken from that table; D and trimming were inferred from the DNA. In the table there are 50,000 to 65,000 clones, roughly nine tenths of which are singletons. The junction had 7 bases not matched to a gene; V was cut back by 5 bases and J by 0 bases. Germline V gene data show CDR1 as SGHRS and CDR2 as YFSETQ. This CDR3 is built from 16 residues.

This clonotype was sampled from a woman in her fifties or sixties with active or convalescent COVID-19. The material sequenced was peripheral blood. The chain employs TRBV5-1 and TRBJ2-1, with 8 bases identical to TRBD2. CDR3 DNA sequence: TGCGCCAGCAGTGGAAGCGGGGGAAGCTCCTACAATGAGCAGTTCTTC. As protein: CASSGSGGSSYNEQFF.